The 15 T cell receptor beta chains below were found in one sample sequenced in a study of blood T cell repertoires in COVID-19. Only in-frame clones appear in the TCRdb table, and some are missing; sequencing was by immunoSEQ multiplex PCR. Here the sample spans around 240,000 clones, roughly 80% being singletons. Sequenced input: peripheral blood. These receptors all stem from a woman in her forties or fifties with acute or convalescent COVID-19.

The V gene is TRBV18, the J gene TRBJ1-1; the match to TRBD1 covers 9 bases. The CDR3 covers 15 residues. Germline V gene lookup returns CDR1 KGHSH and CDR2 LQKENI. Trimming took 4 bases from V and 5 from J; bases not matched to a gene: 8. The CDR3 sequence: CASSRQQGAQTEAFF. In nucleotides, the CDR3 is TGTGCCAGCTCACGCCAACAGGGGGCGCAAACTGAAGCTTTCTTT.

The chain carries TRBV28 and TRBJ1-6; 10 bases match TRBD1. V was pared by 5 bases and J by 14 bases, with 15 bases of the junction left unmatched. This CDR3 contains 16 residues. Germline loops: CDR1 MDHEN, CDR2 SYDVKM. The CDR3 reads CASSPPPGQGSTALHF. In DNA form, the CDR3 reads TGTGCCAGCAGTCCTCCTCCGGGACAGGGGTCCACGGCCCTCCACTTT.

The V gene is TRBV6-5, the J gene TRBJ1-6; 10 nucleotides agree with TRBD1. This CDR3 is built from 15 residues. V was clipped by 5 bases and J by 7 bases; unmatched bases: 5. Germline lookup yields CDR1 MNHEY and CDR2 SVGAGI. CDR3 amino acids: CASSPRTGGNSPLHF. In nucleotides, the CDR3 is TGTGCCAGCAGTCCAAGGACAGGGGGGAATTCACCCCTCCACTTT.

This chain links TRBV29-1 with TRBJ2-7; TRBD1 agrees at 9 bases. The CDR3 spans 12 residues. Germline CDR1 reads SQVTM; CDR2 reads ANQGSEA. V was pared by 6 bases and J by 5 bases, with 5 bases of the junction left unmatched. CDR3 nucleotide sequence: TGCAGCGTAGGACAGGGGCACGACGAGCAGTACTTC. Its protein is CSVGQGHDEQYF.

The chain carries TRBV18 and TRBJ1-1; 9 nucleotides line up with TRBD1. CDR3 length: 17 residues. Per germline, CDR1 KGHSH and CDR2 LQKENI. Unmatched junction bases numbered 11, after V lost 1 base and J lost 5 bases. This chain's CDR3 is CASSPRSALDRGTEAFF. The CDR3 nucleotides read TGTGCCAGCTCACCACGATCTGCGCTGGACAGGGGAACTGAAGCTTTCTTT.

CDR3 coding DNA: TGTGCCTGGAGCCCAGGGGGCTACGAGCAGTACTTC. Its protein is CAWSPGGYEQYF. V and J are TRBV30 and TRBJ2-7; 7 positions agree with TRBD1. V lost 3 bases to trimming and J lost 3 bases; unmatched junction nucleotides: 2. The germline gives CDR1 GTSNPN, CDR2 SVGIG (reference sequence). The CDR3 runs to 12 residues.

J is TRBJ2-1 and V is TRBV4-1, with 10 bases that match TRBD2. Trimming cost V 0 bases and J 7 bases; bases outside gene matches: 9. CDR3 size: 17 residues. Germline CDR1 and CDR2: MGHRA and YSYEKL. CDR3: CASSQDGLAGVRNEQFF. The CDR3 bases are TGCGCCAGCAGCCAAGATGGTCTAGCGGGAGTAAGGAATGAGCAGTTCTTC.

The CDR3 DNA reads TGCGCCAGCAGCCAAGTTGGGACAGGGTCGAACACTGAAGCTTTCTTT. This encodes CASSQVGTGSNTEAFF. The chain carries TRBV4-1 and TRBJ1-1, with 9 nucleotides matching TRBD1. After removal of 1 base from V and 1 base from J, the junction contained 4 bases not matched to a gene. CDR1 and CDR2 (germline): MGHRA, YSYEKL. The CDR3 runs to 16 residues.

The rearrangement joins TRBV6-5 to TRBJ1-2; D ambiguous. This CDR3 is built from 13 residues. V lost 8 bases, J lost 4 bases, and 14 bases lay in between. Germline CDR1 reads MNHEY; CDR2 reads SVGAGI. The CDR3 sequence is CASELGTSYGYTF. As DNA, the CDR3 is TGTGCCAGCGAGTTGGGCACCAGCTATGGCTACACCTTC.

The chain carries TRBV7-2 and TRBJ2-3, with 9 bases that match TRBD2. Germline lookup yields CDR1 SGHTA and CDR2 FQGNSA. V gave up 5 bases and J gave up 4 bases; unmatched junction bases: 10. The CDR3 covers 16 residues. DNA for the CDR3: TGTGCCAGCAGCCCCAACGGCGCGGGGGGGTCAGATACGCAGTATTTT. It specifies CASSPNGAGGSDTQYF. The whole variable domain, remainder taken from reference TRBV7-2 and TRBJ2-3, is GAGVSQSPSNKVTEKGKDVELRCDPISGHTALYWYRQSLGQGLEFLIYFQGNSAPDKSGLPSDRFSAERTGGSVSTLTIQRTQQEDSAVYLCASSPNGAGGSDTQYFGPGTRLTVL.

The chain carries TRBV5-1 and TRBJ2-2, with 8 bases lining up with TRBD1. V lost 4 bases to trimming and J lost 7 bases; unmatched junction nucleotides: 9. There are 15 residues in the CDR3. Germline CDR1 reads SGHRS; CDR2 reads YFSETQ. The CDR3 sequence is CASSPDRGEGGELFF. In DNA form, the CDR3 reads TGCGCCAGCAGCCCAGACAGGGGCGAGGGCGGGGAGCTGTTTTTT.

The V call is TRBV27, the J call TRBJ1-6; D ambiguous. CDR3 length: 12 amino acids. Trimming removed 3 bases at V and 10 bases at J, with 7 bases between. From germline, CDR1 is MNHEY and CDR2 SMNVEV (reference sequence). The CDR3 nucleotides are TGTGCCAGCAGTTTCCCAGGATCACCCCTCCACTTT. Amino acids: CASSFPGSPLHF.

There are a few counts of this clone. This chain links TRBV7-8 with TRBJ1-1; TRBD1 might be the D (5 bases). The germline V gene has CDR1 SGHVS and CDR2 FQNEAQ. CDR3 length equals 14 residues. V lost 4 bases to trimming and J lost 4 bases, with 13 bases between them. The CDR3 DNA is TGTGCCAGCAGCTCTGGGGCCAATCCCACTGAAGCTTTCTTT. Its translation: CASSSGANPTEAFF.

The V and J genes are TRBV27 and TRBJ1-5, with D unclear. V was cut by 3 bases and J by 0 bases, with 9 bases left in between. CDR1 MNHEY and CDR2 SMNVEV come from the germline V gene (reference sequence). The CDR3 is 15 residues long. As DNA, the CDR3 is TGTGCCAGCAGTTTCTCGGGGTTTAGCAATCAGCCCCAGCATTTT. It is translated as CASSFSGFSNQPQHF.

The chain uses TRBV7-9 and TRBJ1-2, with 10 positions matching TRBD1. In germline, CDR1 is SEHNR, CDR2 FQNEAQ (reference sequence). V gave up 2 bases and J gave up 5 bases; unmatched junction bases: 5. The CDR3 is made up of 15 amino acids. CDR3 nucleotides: TGTGCCAGCAGCTTAAGCGGACAGGGGGTATATGGCTACACCTTC. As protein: CASSLSGQGVYGYTF. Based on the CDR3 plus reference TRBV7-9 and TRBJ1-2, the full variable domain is DTGVSQNPRHKITKRGQNVTFRCDPISEHNRLYWYRQTLGQGPEFLTYFQNEAQLEKSRLLSDRFSAERPKGSFSTLEIQRTEQGDSAMYLCASSLSGQGVYGYTFGSGTRLTVV.